What follows is one T cell receptor (beta chain) and its context. This sample stems from a study of quantifying T cell responses using KT2 cells. Study-level background: TCR alpha and beta constant-region primers primed reverse transcription of RNA.

An oligo carrying a UMI was ligated to the cDNA 3' end. An equimolar mix of RC1.1 and RC1.2 primed the beta chain across TRBC1 and TRBC2. TCRdb ran MiXCR on the UMI-ligation and nested PCR reads and lists one entry per CDR3 protein. The table lists over 35,000 distinct CDR3 sequences, about 15% of them singletons. Germline V CDR1 and CDR2: DFQATT, SNEGSKA (reference sequence). V shed 1 base, J shed 1 base, and the junction held 7 bases outside the gene matches. The CDR3 runs 16 residues. The V gene is TRBV20-1, the J gene TRBJ2-1; 7 bases are shared with TRBD2. Sequencing was carried out using PBMCs spiked with cells of the T cell clone KT2. The TCR originated in a human donor. The CDR3 protein is CSARAGDYPSYNEQFF. For the CDR3, the DNA is TGCAGTGCTAGAGCGGGGGACTACCCATCCTACAATGAGCAGTTCTTC.